This T cell receptor (beta chain) was identified in a study of T cell responses to AZD1222 COVID-19 vaccine (dated by TCRdb to the early 2020s). Background for the entire study: AZD1222 recipients given second doses at about 4 weeks or at about 12 weeks were pooled, since spike-specific TCR depth and breadth were not found to differ between the two schedules. TCR sequencing was performed for more than 230 trial participants, of whom around 210 were given two doses of AZD1222 and about 25 were given two doses of MenACWY control vaccine. Trial participants were enrolled into age subgroups of 18-55, 56-69 and 70-plus years, which contained roughly 150, 30 and 60 TCR-sequenced participants, respectively.

The CDR3 sequence holds 14 residues, the cysteine and phenylalanine included. Only the CDR3 DNA stays, 42 bases, in frame from base 1. Based on the germline V gene, the CDR1 and CDR2 sequences are MDHEN and SYDVKM. V is clipped by 7 bases and J by 2 bases, and the sequence between their germline boundaries is 15 bases long. About this clone: Its cognate antigen has yet to be identified. Base-call qualities are not available, and no considerably larger clone is one nucleotide away.

The time point label for this specimen denotes: baseline before first vaccination. Vaccinee samples were obtained from the UK trials COV001 and COV002, which included a single-blind randomized controlled phase 2/3 trial of AZD1222 (ChAdOx1 nCoV-19) in healthy adults. For TCRbeta chain sequencing, PBMC samples from trial participants were taken at day 0 and at day 28 after the second dose. On the study overall, not on this receptor specifically: The whole spike protein was spanned by vaccine-associated CD4 TCRs, and dominant responses were seen in regions 160-218 and 743-854. In the small 56-69-year group, the increase in depth fell short of significance, most likely because of low power. Participants were mostly white British and included more females than males, and it was suggested by the authors that clonal diversity may have been underestimated. Reportedly, almost half of the unique spike-specific TCRs recognized epitopes lying outside the regions that are mutated in the B.1.351 and B.1.1.7 variants. Conclusions about previously exposed vaccinees were limited because only six AZD1222 recipients were SARS-CoV-2 seropositive at baseline. No day 14 peak-response samples were available, so repertoires were characterized only after the peak T cell response. A significant rise in spike-specific TCR breadth and depth was observed after two AZD1222 doses relative to day 0 and relative to MenACWY recipients.

The CDR3 regions of human TCRbeta chains were analyzed by immunosequencing. For the original study's pipeline: TCRs in the repertoires were matched against a reference library of SARS-CoV-2-specific TCRs that had been generated with the MIRA antigen-specificity platform. Breadth was defined as the fraction of unique TCRs that were SARS-CoV-2-associated. Depth was defined as the fraction of total T cells that were SARS-CoV-2-associated. Using the MIRA data, every spike-specific TCR was mapped to the spike region that the TCR reacted to and assigned to either a CD4 or a CD8 class. Log10-transformed breadth and depth values were compared by one-way ANOVA with Sidak's multiple comparisons tests. TCRdb provides this immuneACCESS table in a form limited to in-frame rearrangements. Some clones are lacking; in checked studies, under half of them reflect an unresolved V gene, and why the rest are absent is not known. V, J and clone size reflect that table, while D and trimming were determined from the DNA. Here the sample has some 140,000 clones; 80% to 95% occur a single time. The ten biggest clones cover 2.5% to 3.5% of the sample.

This receptor chain uses TRBV28 and TRBJ2-7; no D gene can be assigned with confidence. This specimen consisted of peripheral blood, obtained on day 0 of AZD1222 vaccination. The origin of this receptor is an adult in good health. The CDR3 protein: CASIALVRPYEQYF. In nucleotides, the sequence is TGTGCCAGCATCGCTTTGGTCCGGCCCTACGAGCAGTACTTC.